This T cell receptor (beta chain) was obtained from a study of blood T cell repertoires in COVID-19. CDR1 is SEHNR and CDR2 is FQNEAQ in the germline V gene (reference sequence). Deletions cut 6 bases from V and 1 base from J, with 16 bases between. The CDR3 sequence is 16 residues long. Individuals drawn from 24 US areas were about 18 to 95 years old. Method: immunoSEQ multiplex PCR; TCRdb's copy keeps in-frame clones and lacks some. The sample contains about 260,000 clones, 88% of which appear only once. The rearrangement joins TRBV7-9 to TRBJ2-1; D is unresolved. The receptor was isolated from a middle-aged woman who had been exposed to COVID-19. Specimen: PBMCs or T cells enriched from blood (not recorded which). CDR3 in amino acids: CASSPAHLESYNEQFF. CDR3 coding DNA: TGTGCCAGCAGTCCAGCCCACCTGGAGTCCTACAATGAGCAGTTCTTC.